The 28 T cell receptor beta chains in this list originate from one sample, sequenced in a study of cytomegalovirus exposure and HLA in healthy donors. Assay used: immunoSEQ multiplex PCR; TCRdb lists only in-frame clones, some missing. Of 70,000 to 75,000 clones detected, approximately 94% appear once; the ten largest clones hold more than 0.9%. Sequenced input: PBMCs. These receptors originate from a woman between 18 and 30 years old in good health and CMV-seronegative.

This clone was observed a single time. The genes are TRBV29-1 and TRBJ2-7; TRBD2 aligns across 11 bases. The CDR3 runs to 12 residues. Germline V gene sequence: CDR1 SQVTM, CDR2 ANQGSEA. V was pared by 4 bases and J by 4 bases, with 0 bases of the junction left unmatched. The CDR3 protein is CSVGTSGYEQYF. CDR3 DNA: TGCAGCGTTGGGACTAGCGGGTACGAGCAGTACTTC.

V usage is TRBV27 and J usage is TRBJ2-3; D not certain. The CDR3 runs to 16 residues. CDR1 is MNHEY and CDR2 is SMNVEV in the germline V gene (reference sequence). Trimming removed 2 bases at V and 4 bases at J, with 16 bases between. The CDR3 nucleotides read TGTGCCAGCAGTTTACGGCGCCTAGTTATAGCAGATACGCAGTATTTT. It yields the protein CASSLRRLVIADTQYF.

The V call is TRBV29-1, the J call TRBJ1-1, with D maybe TRBD1 (5 bases). The germline CDR1 and CDR2 sequences are SQVTM and ANQGSEA. This CDR3 has 12 amino acids. Trimming cost V 3 bases and J 1 base, with 6 bases left between them. This CDR3 reads CSVDQGNTEAFF. The DNA for the CDR3 is TGCAGCGTTGACCAGGGGAACACTGAAGCTTTCTTT.

Written as DNA, the CDR3 is TGTGCCAGCAACTCTTACCAGGGTTGGACTGAAGCTTTCTTT. Amino acid sequence: CASNSYQGWTEAFF. The gene calls are TRBV5-6 and TRBJ1-1, with a possible D match to TRBD1 (5 bases). V gave up 6 bases and J gave up 5 bases, with 17 bases separating them. Germline CDR1 is SGHDT and CDR2 is YYEEEE. This CDR3 is 14 amino acids long.

This clone was found once. In DNA, the CDR3 is TGCGCCAGCAGCCAAGGGGGGCGGGGGGATGCAGATACGCAGTATTTT. It encodes CASSQGGRGDADTQYF. The chain has TRBV4-3 and TRBJ2-3; TRBD2 matches at 8 bases. V lost 1 base, J lost 4 bases, and 7 bases stayed unmatched. This CDR3 has 16 amino acids. Germline CDR1 reads LGHNA; CDR2 reads YSLEER.

This chain uses TRBV5-8 with TRBJ1-1; the D is unclear. Germline CDR1 is SGHTS and CDR2 is YDEGEE. The CDR3 sequence is 14 residues long. Trimming took off 0 bases at V and 0 bases at J, with 6 bases between the two ends. CDR3 DNA sequence: TGTGCCAGCAGCTTGGGACACTTGAACACTGAAGCTTTCTTT. This translates into CASSLGHLNTEAFF.

The chain joins TRBV14 to TRBJ1-1; no definite D call. The CDR3 sequence is 14 residues long. Trimming took off 4 bases at V and 4 bases at J, with 13 bases between the two ends. Germline lookup yields CDR1 SGHDN and CDR2 FVKESK. The CDR3: CASSRLSRGTEAFF. The CDR3 DNA is TGTGCCAGCAGCCGTCTCTCACGCGGCACTGAAGCTTTCTTT.

The chain has TRBV11-1 and TRBJ2-1, with D tentatively TRBD2 (5 bases). The CDR3 is 16 amino acids. Germline CDR1 reads SGHAT; CDR2 reads FQDESV (reference sequence). The ends were cut back, 5 bases at V and 5 bases at J, with 19 bases in the middle. The CDR3 here is CASSALWVAQDNEQFF. CDR3 DNA sequence: TGTGCCAGCAGCGCACTCTGGGTAGCGCAAGACAATGAGCAGTTCTTC.

The rearrangement joins TRBV7-3 to TRBJ2-1; 11 bases match TRBD2. The V gene's germline CDR1 is SGHTA and CDR2 FQGTGA. V gave up 3 bases and J gave up 8 bases; unmatched junction bases: 6. This CDR3 has 15 amino acids. The CDR3 sequence: CASSLTSGTLDEQFF. CDR3 sequence (DNA): TGTGCCAGCAGCTTGACTAGCGGGACCTTAGATGAGCAGTTCTTC.

This chain connects TRBV7-2 to TRBJ2-7, with a tentative D call TRBD2 (5 bases). The V end lost 1 base, the J end lost 5 bases, and 12 bases lay between the germline ends. Per the germline V gene, CDR1 is SGHTA and CDR2 is FQGNSA. This CDR3 has 14 residues. The CDR3 sequence: CASSLVGVSDEQYF. The CDR3 DNA sequence: TGTGCCAGCAGCTTAGTCGGGGTTTCGGACGAGCAGTACTTC. The full variable domain, its missing parts supplied by reference TRBV7-2 and TRBJ2-7, is GAGVSQSPSNKVTEKGKDVELRCDPISGHTALYWYRQSLGQGLEFLIYFQGNSAPDKSGLPSDRFSAERTGGSVSTLTIQRTQQEDSAVYLCASSLVGVSDEQYFGPGTRLTVT.

The rearrangement joins TRBV27 to TRBJ2-6, with 9 bases matching TRBD2. Germline V gene data show CDR1 as MNHEY and CDR2 as SMNVEV (reference sequence). This CDR3 has 17 amino acids. V lost 5 bases to trimming and J lost 0 bases; unmatched junction nucleotides: 5. The CDR3 sequence is CASSRSGGNSGANVLTF. The CDR3 DNA reads as TGTGCCAGCAGTCGGAGCGGGGGGAACTCTGGGGCCAACGTCCTGACTTTC. Using reference TRBV27 and TRBJ2-6 for the parts outside the CDR3, the full variable domain is EAQVTQNPRYLITVTGKKLTVTCSQNMNHEYMSWYRQDPGLGLRQIYYSMNVEVTDKGDVPEGYKVSRKEKRNFPLILESPSPNQTSLYFCASSRSGGNSGANVLTFGAGSRLTVL.

This chain links TRBV18 with TRBJ2-7, with unresolved D. The CDR3 is 13 residues long. Germline assignment: CDR1 KGHSH and CDR2 LQKENI. Trimming stripped 2 bases from V and 3 bases from J, with 8 bases between. The CDR3 sequence: CASSPSGSYEQYF. The CDR3 DNA follows: TGTGCCAGCTCACCATCAGGCAGCTACGAGCAGTACTTC.

The rearrangement joins TRBV27 to TRBJ1-5; D is unclear. CDR3 length: 13 amino acids. The V end lost 7 bases, the J end lost 6 bases, and 13 bases lay between the germline ends. Germline assignment: CDR1 MNHEY and CDR2 SMNVEV (reference sequence). The CDR3: CASTRGTGQPQHF. In DNA form, the CDR3 reads TGTGCCAGCACCCGTGGCACGGGTCAGCCCCAGCATTTT.

This clone was seen only once. The chain couples TRBV11-2 to TRBJ1-1; 7 nucleotides align to TRBD1. Losses at the gene ends were 5 bases for V and 1 base for J; bases not matched to a gene: 4. CDR3 length: 14 amino acids. CDR1 is SGHAT, CDR2 FQNNGV, per germline. In DNA form, the CDR3 reads TGTGCCAGCAGCCCGAGGACAGGGAACACTGAAGCTTTCTTT. Its protein is CASSPRTGNTEAFF.

This clone was observed a few times. The CDR3 DNA reads as TGTGCCAGCAGTGATGGGGGGGCCAATCAGCCCCAGCATTTT. Protein sequence: CASSDGGANQPQHF. The chain couples TRBV2 to TRBJ1-5, with D perhaps matching TRBD1 (6 bases). Trimming took off 3 bases at V and 3 bases at J, with 9 bases between the two ends. This CDR3 contains 14 residues. CDR1 and CDR2 (germline): SNHLY, FYNNEI.

The gene calls are TRBV27 and TRBJ1-4, with a weak D call TRBD1 (5 bases). The CDR3 contains 15 residues. With 2 bases removed from V and 8 bases from J, the gap between germline ends came to 15 bases. Germline V gene lookup returns CDR1 MNHEY and CDR2 SMNVEV (reference sequence). The CDR3 region is CASSLTVAGNEKLFF. CDR3 coding DNA: TGTGCCAGCAGTTTAACGGTCGCAGGGAACGAAAAACTGTTTTTT.

This clone was seen a single time. The chain uses TRBV29-1 and TRBJ2-3; weak D call: TRBD1 (7 bases). Between the trimmed V and J ends, which lost 7 bases and 3 bases, there was a span of 23 bases. Germline CDR1 reads SQVTM; CDR2 reads ANQGSEA. The CDR3 length is 16 residues. The CDR3 sequence is CSAPGGSAERTDTQYF. CDR3 DNA: TGCAGCGCTCCAGGGGGGTCGGCGGAACGGACAGATACGCAGTATTTT.

The V call is TRBV29-1, the J call TRBJ2-2, with a weak D call TRBD1 (6 bases). V lost 2 bases, J lost 2 bases, and 9 bases lay in between. The CDR3 contains 14 residues. CDR1 is SQVTM and CDR2 is ANQGSEA in the germline V gene. The CDR3 reads CSVEKGVNTGELFF. The CDR3 DNA sequence: TGCAGCGTTGAAAAGGGGGTCAACACCGGGGAGCTGTTTTTT.

In regard to this clone: A junction end diverges from the germline sequence, so it may reflect a read error. The genes are TRBV11-3 and TRBJ2-7, with D hard to call. This CDR3 contains 8 residues. Germline lookup yields CDR1 SGHNT and CDR2 YENEEA. The CDR3 DNA reads TGTGCCAGCAGCTTAGGGCACTTC. This translates into CASSLGHF.

CDR3 loop: CASSFGGETGELFF. In DNA form, the CDR3 reads TGTGCCAGCAGCTTTGGAGGGGAGACCGGGGAGCTGTTTTTT. The J gene is TRBJ2-2, the V gene TRBV5-6, with D maybe TRBD2 (6 bases). The CDR3 is 14 residues long. V was clipped by 2 bases and J by 5 bases, with 10 bases between them. In germline, CDR1 is SGHDT, CDR2 YYEEEE.

The V call is TRBV7-3, the J call TRBJ2-1; weak D call: TRBD2 (7 bases). The CDR3 covers 15 residues. Trimming shortened V by 6 bases and J by 6 bases, and 18 bases separated the two germline ends. Looked up from germline, CDR1 is SGHTA and CDR2 is FQGTGA. This CDR3 reads CASSPGGSGFNEQFF. The CDR3 DNA is TGTGCCAGCAGTCCGGGGGGCAGCGGATTCAATGAGCAGTTCTTC.

This clone was recorded only once. The chain combines TRBV10-2 with TRBJ2-7, with 8 positions matching TRBD2. Unmatched junction bases numbered 10, after V lost 3 bases and J lost 3 bases. Per germline, CDR1 WSHSY and CDR2 SAAADI. The CDR3 contains 16 residues. The CDR3: CASSEGPGLGGYEQYF. The DNA of the CDR3 is TGCGCCAGCAGTGAAGGTCCGGGACTAGGGGGCTACGAGCAGTACTTC.

The rearrangement links TRBV4-3 to TRBJ2-3; 10 positions agree with TRBD2. V trimming: 1 base; J trimming: 5 bases; junction bases outside the gene matches: 6. Germline V gene data show CDR1 as LGHNA and CDR2 as YSLEER. CDR3 length equals 16 residues. The CDR3 nucleotides are TGCGCCAGCAGCCAAGGAACTAGCGGGGCGGTAGATACGCAGTATTTT. Translation: CASSQGTSGAVDTQYF.

The chain combines TRBV7-3 with TRBJ2-3, with TRBD1 as a possible D gene (6 bases). The CDR3 has 15 amino acids. In germline, CDR1 is SGHTA, CDR2 FQGTGA. V was trimmed by 0 bases and J by 1 base, leaving 8 bases between them. The CDR3 DNA is TGTGCCAGCAGCTTAACAGGGGGTGGCACAGATACGCAGTATTTT. This encodes CASSLTGGGTDTQYF.

The chain carries TRBV11-3 and TRBJ2-7; possibly TRBD1 for D (6 bases). Trimming removed 4 bases from V and 6 bases from J, with 19 bases in between. Germline-derived CDR1 and CDR2 are SGHNT and YENEEA. The CDR3 loop spans 15 amino acids. CDR3 coding DNA: TGTGCCAGCAGCTCCCGGACAGAACCCTCTGGCGAGCAGTACTTC. It encodes CASSSRTEPSGEQYF. Full variable domain (remainder filled in from reference TRBV11-3 and TRBJ2-7): EAGVVQSPRYKIIEKKQPVAFWCNPISGHNTLYWYLQNLGQGPELLIRYENEEAVDDSQLPKDRFSAERLKGVDSTLKIQPAELGDSAVYLCASSSRTEPSGEQYFGPGTRLTVT.

V is TRBV27 and J is TRBJ2-1; perhaps TRBD2 as D (6 bases). The CDR3 totals 14 residues. V was pared by 5 bases and J by 0 bases, with 8 bases between. Per the germline V gene, CDR1 is MNHEY and CDR2 is SMNVEV (reference sequence). DNA of the CDR3: TGTGCCAGCAGTGAAGCGGGCTCCTACAATGAGCAGTTCTTC. It specifies CASSEAGSYNEQFF.

The J gene is TRBJ1-3, the V gene TRBV4-1; no clear D gene. Germline V gives CDR1 MGHRA, CDR2 YSYEKL. Trimming left V 1 base short and J 0 bases short, with 7 bases between. This CDR3 comprises 15 residues. The CDR3 nucleotides read TGCGCCAGCAGCCAAGGGAGCCCCTCTGGAAACACCATATATTTT. It specifies CASSQGSPSGNTIYF.

The chain is built from TRBV18 and TRBJ2-7, with 13 bases matching TRBD2. V dropped 4 bases and J dropped 4; count of bases not matched to a gene: 4. Germline assignment: CDR1 KGHSH and CDR2 LQKENI. The CDR3 is made up of 15 amino acids. CDR3 in DNA: TGTGCCAGCTCACTAGGACTAGCGGGAGTTTACGAGCAGTACTTC. Protein: CASSLGLAGVYEQYF.